The rows below give T cell receptor beta chains drawn from one sample of a study of cytomegalovirus exposure and HLA in healthy donors. Generated by immunoSEQ multiplex PCR, the TCRdb table keeps only in-frame clones and is missing some. The sample lists about 130,000 clones, about 88% occurring once. The specimen was PBMCs. The receptors were gathered from a woman between 18 and 29 years old in good health and CMV-seronegative. The CDR3 runs from the conserved cysteine through the conserved F or W. The D gene is left open where the match is weak. Size is stated for part of the rows, as once, few or many counts, or as a class when the clone is expanded.

D gene | J gene | V gene | clone size | CDR3 protein | CDR3 DNA
- | TRBJ2-1 | TRBV6-5 | - | CASTQGGEQFF | TGTGCCAGCACCCAGGGGGGTGAGCAGTTCTTC
TRBD1 | TRBJ2-1 | TRBV5-4 | - | CASSLRGNNEQFF | TGTGCCAGCAGCCTCAGGGGGAACAATGAGCAGTTCTTC
TRBD1 | TRBJ1-1 | TRBV7-9 | - | CASSPKTGELEAFF | TGTGCCAGCAGCCCAAAGACAGGGGAGCTCGAAGCTTTCTTT
TRBD1 | TRBJ1-1 | TRBV5-5 | - | CASSVYRGLNTEAFF | TGTGCCAGCAGCGTGTACAGGGGATTAAACACTGAAGCTTTCTTT
- | TRBJ2-1 | TRBV7-8 | - | CASSLAAGAEPFDEQFF | TGTGCCAGCAGCTTAGCTGCGGGGGCGGAACCTTTTGATGAGCAGTTCTTC
TRBD1 | TRBJ2-7 | TRBV4-2 | - | CASSHPGGSEYEQYF | TGTGCCAGCAGCCATCCAGGGGGCAGTGAGTACGAGCAGTACTTC
TRBD2 | TRBJ2-7 | TRBV2 | - | CASSSPGLPSYEQYF | TGTGCCAGCAGCTCTCCGGGACTACCTTCCTACGAGCAGTACTTC
TRBD2 | TRBJ2-5 | TRBV7-9 | - | CASSEGTSNIQETQYF | TGTGCCAGCAGCGAAGGGACTAGCAATATACAAGAGACCCAGTACTTC
TRBD2 | TRBJ2-1 | TRBV27 | - | CASSPGLAGNNEQFF | TGTGCCAGCAGTCCTGGACTAGCGGGAAACAATGAGCAGTTCTTC
- | TRBJ1-1 | TRBV18 | - | CASSPRWGGGTEAFF | TGTGCCAGCTCACCACGCTGGGGAGGAGGAACTGAAGCTTTCTTT
- | TRBJ2-5 | TRBV6-5 | few | CATAGLAQETQYF | TGTGCCACCGCGGGACTCGCCCAAGAGACCCAGTACTTC
TRBD1 | TRBJ2-7 | TRBV27 | - | CASSPPGGEQYF | TGTGCCAGCAGTCCGCCAGGGGGCGAGCAGTACTTC
- | TRBJ1-2 | TRBV6-5 | - | CASSDGQNYGYTF | TGTGCCAGCAGTGACGGACAGAACTATGGCTACACCTTC
- | TRBJ2-7 | TRBV4-3 | - | CASSRNYPPSYEQYF | TGCGCCAGCAGCCGGAACTATCCTCCGAGCTACGAGCAGTACTTC
- | TRBJ2-7 | TRBV28 | once | CASSFRGTGSYEQYF | TGTGCCAGCAGTTTTCGGGGAACAGGGTCCTACGAGCAGTACTTC
- | TRBJ2-4 | TRBV28 | - | CASSLSLTGPNQYF | TGTGCCAGCAGTTTATCTCTGACAGGTCCCAATCAATACTTC
- | TRBJ2-5 | TRBV2 | - | CASSGQGLETQYF | TGTGCCAGCAGTGGCCAGGGATTAGAGACCCAGTACTTC
TRBD1 | TRBJ2-1 | TRBV18 | - | CASSPVTGSYNEQFF | TGTGCCAGCTCACCAGTGACAGGGTCATACAATGAGCAGTTCTTC